The 23 T cell receptor beta chains presented below share a single source sample, sequenced in a study of Ad26.COV2.S vaccination and SARS-CoV-2 variants. Sequenced by immunoSEQ multiplex PCR; TCRdb stores in-frame clones only, minus some. In the table there are about half a million clones, about 88% of which are singletons. Treatment in this sample: 15 to 20 received Ad26.COV2.S at low or high dose, single or two shots; 5 received placebo; per-sample allocation not given. Specimen acquisition occurred on day 63 following the initial vaccine or placebo injection. The sample was peripheral blood, taken in a trial of Ad26.COV2.S vaccine versus placebo. Receptor source: a person aged 18-60 years who received the Ad26.COV2.S COVID-19 vaccine or a placebo.

The chain recombines TRBV24-1 with TRBJ2-3; TRBD2 agrees at 12 bases. Trimming took 9 bases from V and 6 from J; bases not matched to a gene: 15. The germline V gene has CDR1 KGHDR and CDR2 SFDVKD. The CDR3 contains 17 residues. CDR3 in amino acids: CATPRMPLAGGVDTQYF. Written as DNA, the CDR3 is TGTGCCACCCCCCGAATGCCACTAGCGGGGGGAGTGGATACGCAGTATTTT.

This clone was seen just once. One end of the junction does not line up with germline, which may come from a read error. Other DNA sequences in the sample encode the same CDR3. V is TRBV27 and J is TRBJ1-2; D remains ambiguous. Germline values: CDR1 MNHEY, CDR2 SMNVEV (reference sequence). This CDR3 is 13 amino acids long. The CDR3 here is CASSLFGSDGYTF. In DNA form, the CDR3 reads TGTGCCAGCAGTTTATTCGGCTCCGATGGCTATACCTTC.

The chain couples TRBV6-4 to TRBJ2-2; D is unclear. The CDR3 covers 16 residues. Germline-derived CDR1 and CDR2 are MRHNA and SNTAGT. The germline V and J ends were trimmed by 2 bases and 2 bases, with 12 bases remaining between them. DNA of the CDR3: TGTGCCAGCAGTGACGGCCTAACGTACAACACCGGGGAGCTGTTTTTT. Amino acid sequence: CASSDGLTYNTGELFF.

This chain connects TRBV29-1 to TRBJ1-2; D possibly corresponds to TRBD1 (6 bases). Germline CDR1 reads SQVTM; CDR2 reads ANQGSEA. V shed 4 bases and J shed 6 bases, with 18 bases lying between them. There are 14 residues in the CDR3. The CDR3 DNA sequence: TGCAGCGTTGTGTTTACCAGGGGAAAGAATGGCTACACCTTC. Residues: CSVVFTRGKNGYTF.

V usage is TRBV10-3 and J usage is TRBJ1-3; 7 bases map to TRBD1. Germline lookup yields CDR1 ENHRY and CDR2 SYGVKD. The CDR3 sequence is 17 residues long. Trimming removed 5 bases from V and 0 bases from J; junction bases left unmatched: 10. The CDR3 nucleotides are TGTGCCATCAGTTCAATAGGGACAGCAACCTCTGGAAACACCATATATTTT. It specifies CAISSIGTATSGNTIYF.

The chain recombines TRBV18 with TRBJ1-1; D is ambiguous. Per germline, CDR1 KGHSH and CDR2 LQKENI. The length of the CDR3 is 12 residues. The germline V and J ends were trimmed by 2 bases and 7 bases, with 8 bases remaining between them. CDR3 sequence: CASSPYLDEAFF. In DNA form, the CDR3 reads TGTGCCAGCTCACCATACTTGGATGAAGCTTTCTTT.

This rearrangement joins TRBV28 to TRBJ1-5; 8 bases line up with TRBD1. Germline trimming cut 3 bases from V and 7 bases from J; bases unmatched to any gene: 5. Germline lookup yields CDR1 MDHEN and CDR2 SYDVKM. CDR3 length: 14 amino acids. The CDR3 DNA is TGTGCCAGCAGTTTGGACAGGGCCGGACAGCCCCAGCATTTT. Residues: CASSLDRAGQPQHF.

The V and J genes are TRBV29-1 and TRBJ1-6; the match to TRBD1 covers 8 bases. The germline gives CDR1 SQVTM, CDR2 ANQGSEA. The V gene end was trimmed by 6 bases and the J gene end by 4 bases; junction bases not matched to a gene: 2. This CDR3 is 13 amino acids long. CDR3 amino acids: CSVRTGYNSPLHF. CDR3 DNA sequence: TGCAGCGTGCGGACAGGGTATAATTCACCCCTCCACTTT.

The chain combines TRBV3-1 (or the pseudogene TRBV3-2) with TRBJ1-2; tentative D call: TRBD1 (5 bases). V was shortened by 6 bases and J by 3 bases, with 11 bases between the two germline ends. This CDR3 contains 13 residues. From germline, CDR1 is LGHDT and CDR2 YNNKEL (reference sequence). CDR3 DNA: TGTGCCAGCAGTCCGGGACCTTACTATGGCTACACCTTC. Protein: CASSPGPYYGYTF.

The chain carries TRBV4-1 and TRBJ2-2, with 9 bases lining up with TRBD2. Losses at the gene ends were 0 bases for V and 5 bases for J; bases not matched to a gene: 7. This CDR3 is built from 17 residues. Germline lookup yields CDR1 MGHRA and CDR2 YSYEKL. The CDR3 sequence: CASSQDKTSGRTGELFF. The CDR3 region has the DNA TGCGCCAGCAGCCAAGATAAGACTAGCGGAAGGACCGGGGAGCTGTTTTTT.

V is TRBV10-3 and J is TRBJ2-1; D call uncertain. Germline CDR1 ENHRY, CDR2 SYGVKD. V was shortened by 3 bases and J by 4 bases, with 13 bases between the two germline ends. This CDR3 contains 15 residues. In DNA, the CDR3 is TGTGCCATCAGTGAACTCGTGGGTAGGTACAATGAGCAGTTCTTC. This encodes CAISELVGRYNEQFF.

This clone has a count of ten or more. The J gene is TRBJ2-7, the V gene TRBV19; 8 bases fit TRBD1. V gave up 5 bases and J gave up 3 bases; unmatched junction bases: 12. Germline CDR1 is LNHDA and CDR2 is SQIVND (reference sequence). The CDR3 is 16 amino acids. As DNA, the CDR3 is TGTGCCAGTAGTCAACGTCGACAGGGGCTAAACTACGAGCAGTACTTC. Translated: CASSQRRQGLNYEQYF.

The CDR3 is CASSLNGFQETQYF. In DNA, the CDR3 is TGTGCCAGCAGCTTAAATGGGTTCCAAGAGACCCAGTACTTC. The gene calls are TRBV7-3 and TRBJ2-5, with D unclear. This CDR3 comprises 14 residues. Germline assignment: CDR1 SGHTA and CDR2 FQGTGA. With 1 base removed from V and 1 base from J, the gap between germline ends came to 7 bases.

The V and J genes are TRBV3-1 (or the pseudogene TRBV3-2) and TRBJ2-1, with a tentative D call TRBD2 (6 bases). The CDR3 is made up of 13 amino acids. Germline CDR1 LGHDT, CDR2 YNNKEL (reference sequence). V shed 3 bases and J shed 7 bases, with 10 bases lying between them. The DNA of the CDR3 is TGTGCCAGCAGCCAGGGACTCCCAAATGAGCAGTTCTTC. Protein product: CASSQGLPNEQFF.

The rearrangement uses TRBV18 and TRBJ1-1, with unresolved D. CDR1 and CDR2 from the germline V gene are KGHSH and LQKENI. Trimming pared 4 bases from V and 4 bases from J, leaving 28 bases between. The CDR3 totals 19 residues. The CDR3 region has the DNA TGTGCCAGCTCACACATGGAGATCGTGGGGAGCAGTCGGGGCACTGAAGCTTTCTTT. It translates to CASSHMEIVGSSRGTEAFF.

The chain combines TRBV30 with TRBJ2-7; TRBD1 aligns across 10 bases. The V and J ends lost 1 base and 7 bases, in that order; junction bases with no gene match: 10. Per germline, CDR1 GTSNPN and CDR2 SVGIG (reference sequence). CDR3 length: 15 amino acids. The CDR3 region has the DNA TGTGCCTGGAGTGCCCCGACAGGGGGCCCTAAGGAGCAGTACTTC. Translating it yields CAWSAPTGGPKEQYF.

This chain connects TRBV4-2 to TRBJ2-7; TRBD2 agrees at 8 bases. V was clipped by 0 bases and J by 7 bases; unmatched bases: 8. CDR1 is LGHNA and CDR2 is YNFKEQ in the germline V gene. The CDR3 is 15 residues long. The CDR3 reads CASSQENSGVWEQYF. Written as DNA, the CDR3 is TGTGCCAGCAGCCAAGAAAATAGCGGGGTTTGGGAGCAGTACTTC.

This sequence joins TRBV4-1 and TRBJ1-5; no firm D call. CDR1 and CDR2 from the germline V gene are MGHRA and YSYEKL. The CDR3 length is 16 residues. Trimming pared 1 base from V and 5 bases from J, leaving 15 bases between. Here the CDR3 DNA reads TGCGCCAGCAGCCAAGTCCCCGCCTCGAGGGATCAGCCCCAGCATTTT. This sequence encodes CASSQVPASRDQPQHF.

The J gene is TRBJ2-1, the V gene TRBV27, with TRBD2 identical over 7 bases. Germline CDR1 MNHEY, CDR2 SMNVEV (reference sequence). This CDR3 contains 15 residues. Losses at the gene ends were 2 bases for V and 5 bases for J; bases not matched to a gene: 6. CDR3 protein: CASSLLGGSNNEQFF. In DNA form, the CDR3 reads TGTGCCAGCAGTTTACTGGGCGGGAGTAACAATGAGCAGTTCTTC.

This clone was seen only once. The chain is built from TRBV4-1 and TRBJ2-2; 7 nucleotides agree with TRBD2. The CDR3 has 16 residues. The ends lost 2 bases at V and 6 bases at J; junction bases unmatched: 9. Germline V gives CDR1 MGHRA, CDR2 YSYEKL. The CDR3 sequence: CASSQFGGSVSGELFF. The CDR3 DNA reads as TGCGCCAGCAGCCAATTTGGCGGGAGTGTATCCGGGGAGCTGTTTTTT.

The chain is built from TRBV10-1 and TRBJ1-5; D not resolved. CDR1 and CDR2 (germline): WNHNN, SYGVQD (reference sequence). The CDR3 is 12 amino acids. With 6 bases removed from V and 15 bases from J, the gap between germline ends came to 18 bases. The CDR3 region is CASRAKDSRWHF. The CDR3 DNA reads TGCGCCAGCAGAGCAAAGGACTCTCGTTGGCATTTT.

Comment on this clone: The identical CDR3 is also encoded by other nucleotide sequences in the sample. The chain combines TRBV3-1 (or the pseudogene TRBV3-2) with TRBJ2-7; the match to TRBD1 covers 7 bases. This CDR3 spans 14 amino acids. The J segment lost 0 bases and the V segment lost 1 base, leaving 0 bases of the junction unmatched. Germline V gene data show CDR1 as LGHDT and CDR2 as YNNKEL (reference sequence). CDR3 amino acids: CASSQAGGSYEQYF. The CDR3 DNA reads TGTGCCAGCAGCCAAGCAGGGGGCTCCTACGAGCAGTACTTC.

The J gene is TRBJ1-3, the V gene TRBV19; D is unresolved. Trimming took off 7 bases at V and 0 bases at J, with 22 bases between the two ends. The germline V gene has CDR1 LNHDA and CDR2 SQIVND (reference sequence). The CDR3 sequence is 18 residues long. The CDR3 sequence: CASNSDDWVDHSGNTIYF. The CDR3 coding sequence is TGTGCCAGTAACTCTGATGATTGGGTGGACCACTCTGGAAACACCATATATTTT. Full variable domain (missing parts from reference TRBV19 and TRBJ1-3): DGGITQSPKYLFRKEGQNVTLSCEQNLNHDAMYWYRQDPGQGLRLIYYSQIVNDFQKGDIAEGYSVSREKKESFPLTVTSAQKNPTAFYLCASNSDDWVDHSGNTIYFGEGSWLTVV.